The clone carrying this T cell receptor beta chain was seen a few times. What it binds is unknown. The data originate from a study of regulatory T cells in long-lasting Graves disease. Study-level findings and limits: TCR diversity was lower in persistent than newly diagnosed Graves' disease. Favoring TRBV28, TRBJ1-2 and TRBJ2-5 was a feature seen in persistent disease. Sample size was small, which may have lowered accuracy.

Germline assignment: CDR1 DFQATT and CDR2 SNEGSKA (reference sequence). Trimming removed 5 bases from V and 7 bases from J, with 9 bases in between. The CDR3 consists of 12 residues. The TCR beta library used iRepertoire HTBI primers with Arm-PCR amplification of CDR3. In the authors' methods: Samples revealed 50 to 75 TRBV and approximately 15 TRBJ segments. TCRdb re-derived calls from the multiplex PCR reads in MiXCR, one entry per CDR3 protein. The V and J calls reflect TCRdb's pipeline rather than the authors' work. Of a few hundred thousand distinct CDR3 sequences in the sample, about 20% were seen once. Time point denoted: persistent/refractory GD, antithyroid drugs over 5 years with positive TRAb. PBMCs were the source of the RNA used for TCR sequencing.

The sequence was collected from a female donor with Graves disease. The chain has TRBV20-1 and TRBJ1-6, with D unresolved. The sample in question was peripheral blood mononuclear cells (PBMCs), obtained when the disease was refractory, from a patient treated with antithyroid drugs. The CDR3 coding sequence is TGCAGTGCTGCCATGGGGAATTCACCCCTCCACTTT. Encoded protein: CSAAMGNSPLHF.